Ten or more counts support the clone carrying this TCR beta chain. The antigen remains undetermined. TCRdb processed the 5' RACE reads anew with MiXCR; each CDR3 protein has one entry. The table shows about 110,000 distinct CDR3 sequences, with 9.5% to 15% occurring only once. The data originate from a study of T-cell memory formation after mild COVID-19. Across the study: The TCR clusters were mostly specific to one donor. Study findings and constraints: Clones shrinking from day 15 to 85 showed even CD4/CD8 mixes; later expanders tilted CD4+. What remained unconfirmed was the SARS-CoV-2 specificity of second-wave clones peaking on day 37. Contracting clones localized mainly to CM and EM when CD4+ and mainly to EMRA when CD8+.

The sample consisted of PBMCs or a T cell subset sorted from them (not recorded which). This TCR was sampled from an adult woman who had mild COVID-19 (a few samples of this study predate the infection). Cell type and time point are not known.

This chain's CDR3 is CAWRGGTGELFF. CDR3 DNA sequence: TGTGCCTGGAGAGGGGGTACCGGGGAGCTGTTTTTT. This rearrangement joins TRBV30 to TRBJ2-2; D is perhaps TRBD1 (6 bases). The CDR3 sequence is 12 residues long. The germline CDR1 and CDR2 sequences are GTSNPN and SVGIG (reference sequence). Trimming stripped 3 bases from V and 5 bases from J, with 7 bases between.